This T cell receptor (beta chain) came from a study of T cell repertoires in cytomegalovirus infection. At the level of the study: Both recently identified HLA-C-restricted and well-studied HLA-B-restricted CMV epitopes were used in the study. Both a matching HLA type and CMV infection were indicated by public TCR beta signatures. Study observations and caveats: CMV carriers with the relevant HLA were identified by cumulative public TCR beta family frequency. HLA-C-restricted CMV clonotypes gave the most frequent clonotype in two of eight donors.

With respect to this clonotype: Its antigen is currently unknown.

Germline V lookup: CDR1 SGHRS, CDR2 YFSETQ. The CDR3 runs 17 residues. V lost 0 bases and J lost 4, with 17 bases in between. TCRdb independently ran MiXCR on the reads; one entry per CDR3 protein. The sample has 900,000 to 950,000 distinct CDR3 sequences, less than 40% seen once. The TCR comes from a human donor in good health (CMV status not recorded). Some clones in this sample may be carry-over from other donors' samples. The material sequenced was cultured CD8+ T cells from PBMCs, taken from culture after CMV antigen stimulation. The chain recombines TRBV5-1 with TRBJ2-1; D unresolved. CDR3 in amino acids: CASSLDSRTGFYNEQFF. Here the CDR3 DNA reads TGCGCCAGCAGCTTGGATTCCAGGACCGGGTTTTACAATGAGCAGTTCTTC.